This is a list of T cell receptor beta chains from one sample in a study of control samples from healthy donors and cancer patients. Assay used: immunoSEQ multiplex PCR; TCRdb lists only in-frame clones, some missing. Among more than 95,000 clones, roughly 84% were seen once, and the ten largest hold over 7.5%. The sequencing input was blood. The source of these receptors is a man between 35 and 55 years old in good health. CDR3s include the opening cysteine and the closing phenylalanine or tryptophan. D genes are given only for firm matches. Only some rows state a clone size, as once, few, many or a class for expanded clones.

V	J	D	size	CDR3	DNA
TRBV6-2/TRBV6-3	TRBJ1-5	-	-	CASSYAAGANQPQHF	TGTGCCAGCAGTTACGCGGCCGGGGCCAATCAGCCCCAGCATTTT
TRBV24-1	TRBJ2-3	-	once	CATSDFTGPADTQYF	TGTGCCACCAGTGATTTTACAGGACCCGCAGATACGCAGTATTTT
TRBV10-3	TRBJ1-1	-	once	CAISDRGGSNTEAFF	TGTGCCATCAGTGATAGGGGGGGCTCGAACACTGAAGCTTTCTTT
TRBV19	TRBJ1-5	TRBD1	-	CASTDRENQPQHF	TGTGCCAGTACGGACAGGGAGAATCAGCCCCAGCATTTT
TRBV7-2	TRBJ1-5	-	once	CASSLTTGPFGNQPQHF	TGTGCCAGCAGCTTAACCACAGGTCCATTTGGCAATCAGCCCCAGCATTTT
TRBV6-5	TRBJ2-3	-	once	CATGRASDTQYF	TGTGCCACCGGCAGGGCCTCAGATACGCAGTATTTT
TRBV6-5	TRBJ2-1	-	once	CASSYSYNEQFF	TGTGCCAGCAGTTACTCATACAATGAGCAGTTCTTC
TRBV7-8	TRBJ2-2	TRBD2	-	CASSSFPGGTGELFF	TGTGCCAGCAGCTCGTTCCCGGGGGGCACCGGGGAGCTGTTTTTT
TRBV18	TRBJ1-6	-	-	CASSPPGTDSPLHF	TGTGCCAGCTCACCACCGGGAACCGATTCACCCCTCCACTTT
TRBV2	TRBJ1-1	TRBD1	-	CASTVPGQGKNTEAFF	TGTGCCAGCACTGTACCGGGACAGGGGAAGAACACTGAAGCTTTCTTT
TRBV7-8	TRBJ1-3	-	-	CASSLLRFKGSVSSGNTIYF	TGTGCCAGCAGCTTATTAAGGTTTAAGGGTTCGGTAAGCTCTGGAAACACCATATATTTT
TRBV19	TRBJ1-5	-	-	CASTLDGEYNQPQHF	TGTGCCAGTACCCTAGACGGAGAGTACAATCAGCCCCAGCATTTT
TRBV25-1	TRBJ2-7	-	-	CASSTSQGTGLAYEQYF	TGTGCCAGCAGTACTTCACAGGGGACGGGACTAGCCTACGAGCAGTACTTC
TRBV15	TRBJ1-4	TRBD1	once	CATSRVWTGNEKLFF	TGTGCCACCAGCAGGGTCTGGACAGGAAATGAAAAACTGTTTTTT
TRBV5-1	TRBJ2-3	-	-	CASKSPGGTDTQYF	TGCGCCAGCAAGTCCCCAGGGGGCACAGATACGCAGTATTTT
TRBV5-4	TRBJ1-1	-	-	CASSTAPNTEAFF	TGTGCCAGCAGCACCGCACCGAACACTGAAGCTTTCTTT
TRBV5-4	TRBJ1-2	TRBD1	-	CASSGVSSGGIYYGYTF	TGTGCCAGCAGCGGCGTATCGTCAGGGGGGATCTATTATGGCTACACCTTC
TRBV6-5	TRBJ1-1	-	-	CASSMRGTEAFF	TGTGCCAGCAGTATGCGGGGCACTGAAGCTTTCTTT
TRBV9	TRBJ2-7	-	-	CASSVGGGSEQYF	TGTGCCAGCAGCGTAGGAGGGGGGTCCGAGCAGTACTTC
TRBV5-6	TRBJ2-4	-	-	CASSLGGVKNIQYF	TGTGCCAGCAGCTTAGGAGGGGTCAAAAACATTCAGTACTTC
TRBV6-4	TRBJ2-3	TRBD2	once	CASSFGRGGKDTQYF	TGTGCCAGCAGTTTTGGGCGGGGGGGCAAGGATACGCAGTATTTT
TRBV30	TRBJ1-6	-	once	CAWSLGSGVISPLHF	TGTGCCTGGAGTCTCGGGAGCGGGGTTATCTCACCCCTCCACTTT
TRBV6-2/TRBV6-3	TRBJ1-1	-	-	CASRYSGKENTEAFF	TGTGCCAGCAGGTACTCAGGGAAGGAGAACACTGAAGCTTTCTTT
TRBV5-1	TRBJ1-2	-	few	CASSFADLPQEGYTF	TGCGCCAGCAGCTTTGCCGACCTACCACAGGAGGGCTACACCTTC
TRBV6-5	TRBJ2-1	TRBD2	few	CASSSTSGYNEQFF	TGTGCCAGCAGTTCCACTAGCGGGTACAATGAGCAGTTCTTC
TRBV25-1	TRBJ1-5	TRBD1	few	CASSERQGDNQPQHF	TGTGCCAGCAGTGAGCGACAGGGTGACAATCAGCCCCAGCATTTT
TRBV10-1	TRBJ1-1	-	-	CASSESRAQEAFF	TGCGCCAGCAGTGAGTCGAGGGCGCAGGAAGCTTTCTTT
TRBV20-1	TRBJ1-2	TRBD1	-	CSVDRGSGYTF	TGCAGTGTCGACAGGGGCTCTGGCTACACCTTC
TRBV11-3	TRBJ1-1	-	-	CASSLDHSQNTEAFF	TGTGCCAGCAGCTTAGATCACAGTCAGAACACTGAAGCTTTCTTT
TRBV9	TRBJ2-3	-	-	CASSVGQPLESTDTQYF	TGTGCCAGCAGCGTAGGTCAGCCCCTAGAGAGCACGGATACGCAGTATTTT
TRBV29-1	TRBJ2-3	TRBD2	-	CSVEALLAGGSTQYF	TGCAGCGTTGAAGCTTTATTAGCGGGGGGGAGCACGCAGTATTTT
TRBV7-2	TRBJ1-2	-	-	CASSSRLSRANGYTF	TGTGCCAGCAGCTCCCGTCTTAGCAGGGCAAATGGCTACACCTTC
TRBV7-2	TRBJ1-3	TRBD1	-	CASRLTGYSGNTIYF	TGTGCCAGCAGGCTGACAGGGTATTCCGGAAACACCATATATTTT
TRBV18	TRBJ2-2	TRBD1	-	CASSPDRVKMTGELFF	TGTGCCAGCTCACCGGACAGGGTTAAAATGACCGGGGAGCTGTTTTTT
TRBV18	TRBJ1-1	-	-	CASSPGRTEAFF	TGTGCCAGCTCACCCGGGCGCACTGAAGCTTTCTTT
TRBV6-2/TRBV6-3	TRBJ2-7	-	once	CASSYSQTRTYEQYF	TGTGCCAGCAGTTACTCCCAGACAAGAACCTACGAGCAGTACTTC
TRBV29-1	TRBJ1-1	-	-	CSVEGPGGKAFF	TGCAGCGTTGAAGGACCGGGGGGAAAAGCTTTCTTT
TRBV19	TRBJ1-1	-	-	CASSITRQGGAFF	TGTGCCAGTAGTATAACCCGACAAGGGGGAGCTTTCTTT
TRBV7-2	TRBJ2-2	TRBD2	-	CASSRDYDTGELFF	TGTGCCAGCAGCCGGGACTACGACACCGGGGAGCTGTTTTTT
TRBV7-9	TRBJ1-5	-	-	CASSPDGYQPQHF	TGTGCCAGCAGCCCCGACGGTTATCAGCCCCAGCATTTT
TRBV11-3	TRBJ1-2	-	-	CASSLGHSYGYTF	TGTGCCAGCAGCTTGGGACACTCCTATGGCTACACCTTC
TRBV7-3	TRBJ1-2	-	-	CASSALHGDGYTF	TGTGCCAGCAGCGCGTTGCACGGGGATGGCTACACCTTC